This T cell receptor beta chain emerged from a study of blood T cell repertoires in COVID-19. Background on the study: Spain, Italy and the United States supplied samples that represented acute and convalescent COVID-19. Sources were T cells, B-cell-depleted T cells, or PBMCs; the material itself was cDNA or gDNA.

Germline V CDR1 and CDR2: SGHAT, FQNNGV. The V gene lost 1 base and the J gene lost 0 bases, with 10 bases spanning the gap. CDR3 length equals 16 residues. Per the original methods: Quantification of nucleated cells was approximated via reference gene primer amplification. Assay used: immunoSEQ multiplex PCR; TCRdb lists only in-frame clones, some missing. For V, J and clone size, that table is used; D and trimming come from the DNA. Of around 250,000 clones listed, around 82% were seen once; the top ten hold roughly 9.4%. Sequencing was performed on peripheral blood. The V gene is TRBV11-2, the J gene TRBJ2-1; D unresolved. This clonotype originated in a man between 40 and 49 years old with active or convalescent COVID-19. CDR3 sequence (DNA): TGTGCCAGCAGCTTAGGCCTAGTCGGCTCCTACAATGAGCAGTTCTTC. Encoded protein: CASSLGLVGSYNEQFF.